A single sample is the source of the 11 T cell receptor beta chains below, sequenced in a study of CD4 T cells in lung cancer. Mutant 27-mer peptides stimulated the PBMCs for roughly 13 days before restimulation with peptide-pulsed autologous B cells. The sorted cells were live T cells secreting IFNgamma after restimulation with peptide-pulsed B cells. Sorted cells were expanded at limiting dilution, roughly 3 or 10 per well, for 14 to 20 days. Their cognate antigens are unknown. TCRdb's table, derived via immunoSEQ multiplex PCR, lists solely in-frame clones and lacks some. Its table lists 50 to 70 clones. Input material: a CD4+ T cell line or clone grown in culture. Receptors originate from a human donor with non-small cell lung cancer. Some clones in this sample may be carry-over from other donors' samples.

In DNA form, the CDR3 reads TGTGCCAGCAGTTTAGGCCAACCTAGCTCCTACAATGAGCAGTTCTTC. It yields the protein CASSLGQPSSYNEQFF. The V gene is TRBV27, the J gene TRBJ2-1, with unresolved D. The germline V gene encodes CDR1 MNHEY and CDR2 SMNVEV (reference sequence). V gave up 2 bases and J gave up 0 bases, with 11 bases separating them. The CDR3 contains 16 residues.

The rearrangement uses TRBV30 and TRBJ2-1, with 10 bases aligning to TRBD2. With V trimmed by 0 bases and J by 3 bases, 5 bases remained unmatched. The CDR3 contains 16 residues. CDR1 is GTSNPN, CDR2 SVGIG, per germline (reference sequence). The CDR3 loop is CAWSVGTSGNYNEQFF. CDR3 DNA sequence: TGTGCCTGGAGTGTAGGAACTAGCGGGAACTACAATGAGCAGTTCTTC.

CDR3 in DNA: TGTGCCAGTAGTATATATCACAGCTACGAGCAGTACTTC. Protein sequence: CASSIYHSYEQYF. The chain carries TRBV19 and TRBJ2-7, with D uncertain. Trimming shortened V by 2 bases and J by 3 bases, and 8 bases separated the two germline ends. The CDR3 covers 13 residues. Germline V gives CDR1 LNHDA, CDR2 SQIVND (reference sequence).

The chain couples TRBV6-5 to TRBJ1-2; a weak D match, TRBD1 (5 bases). This CDR3 spans 15 amino acids. Trimming took off 7 bases at V and 3 bases at J, with 18 bases between the two ends. From germline, CDR1 is MNHEY and CDR2 SVGAGI. The CDR3 DNA follows: TGTGCCAGCAACACAGGAGGTCCGGCGTACTATGGCTACACCTTC. Residues: CASNTGGPAYYGYTF.

This rearrangement joins TRBV30 to TRBJ2-1; a possible D gene is TRBD2 (5 bases). The V gene's germline CDR1 is GTSNPN and CDR2 SVGIG (reference sequence). This CDR3 spans 11 amino acids. V dropped 5 bases and J dropped 10 bases, with 12 bases sitting between them. CDR3 loop: CAWARTREQFF. CDR3 sequence (DNA): TGTGCCTGGGCCCGAACTAGAGAGCAGTTCTTC.

This clone was recorded once. The chain couples TRBV2 to TRBJ1-4; no reliable D call. Looked up from germline, CDR1 is SNHLY and CDR2 is FYNNEI. The CDR3 totals 16 residues. Trimming shortened V by 2 bases and J by 3 bases, and 13 bases separated the two germline ends. CDR3: CASSERGLPANEKLFF. CDR3 coding DNA: TGTGCCAGCAGTGAACGAGGTCTCCCAGCTAATGAAAAACTGTTTTTT.

The chain combines TRBV11-1 with TRBJ2-1; 7 bases match TRBD2. The CDR3 runs to 17 residues. Germline CDR1 reads SGHAT; CDR2 reads FQDESV (reference sequence). The V gene end was trimmed by 4 bases and the J gene end by 4 bases; junction bases not matched to a gene: 13. The CDR3 coding sequence is TGTGCCAGCAGCTCTACGAGGGGAGGGAGATCTTACAATGAGCAGTTCTTC. Amino acid sequence: CASSSTRGGRSYNEQFF.

CDR3 nucleotide sequence: TGTGCCAGCAGTCGCCCGGGCACAGATACGCAGTATTTT. It encodes CASSRPGTDTQYF. This rearrangement joins TRBV28 to TRBJ2-3, with unresolved D. V was cut by 5 bases and J by 1 base, with 7 bases left in between. This CDR3 has 13 residues. From germline, CDR1 is MDHEN and CDR2 SYDVKM.

The chain combines TRBV11-2 with TRBJ2-1, with D maybe TRBD1 (6 bases). V lost 1 base to trimming and J lost 1 base, with 8 bases between them. Germline lookup yields CDR1 SGHAT and CDR2 FQNNGV. The CDR3 loop spans 15 amino acids. CDR3 in DNA: TGTGCCAGCAGCTTAGGGACAGAATCCTACAATGAGCAGTTCTTC. This gives the protein CASSLGTESYNEQFF. The full variable domain, rest sourced from reference TRBV11-2 and TRBJ2-1, is EAGVAQSPRYKIIEKRQSVAFWCNPISGHATLYWYQQILGQGPKLLIQFQNNGVVDDSQLPKDRFSAERLKGVDSTLKIQPAKLEDSAVYLCASSLGTESYNEQFFGPGTRLTVL.

The chain joins TRBV5-1 to TRBJ2-3, with 14 bases that match TRBD2. This CDR3 is 16 amino acids long. The germline CDR1 and CDR2 sequences are SGHRS and YFSETQ. Trimming cost V 0 bases and J 4 bases; bases outside gene matches: 1. This chain's CDR3 is CASSLVTSGGADTQYF. As DNA, the CDR3 is TGCGCCAGCAGCTTGGTGACTAGCGGGGGGGCAGATACGCAGTATTTT.

The chain links TRBV10-3 to TRBJ2-1; a weak D match, TRBD2 (6 bases). The CDR3 is 15 amino acids. The V and J ends lost 3 bases and 8 bases respectively, with 17 bases between them. Germline CDR1 ENHRY, CDR2 SYGVKD. The CDR3: CAISEGLADGDEQFF. The CDR3 coding sequence is TGTGCCATCAGTGAAGGATTAGCGGACGGCGATGAGCAGTTCTTC.